This T cell receptor beta chain originates from a study of blood T cell repertoires in COVID-19. The overall study: The United States, Italy and Spain provided the acute and convalescent COVID-19 samples. PBMCs, B-cell-depleted T cells, or T cells provided the cDNA or gDNA that made up the material.

TCRdb keeps only in-frame clones here, not all; method: immunoSEQ multiplex PCR. Of around 250,000 clones in the sample, around 91% were seen once. Germline values: CDR1 PRHDT, CDR2 FYEKMQ (reference sequence). This CDR3 is 15 amino acids long. The V end lost 1 base, the J end lost 4 bases, and 13 bases lay between the germline ends. Sequences were obtained from peripheral blood. J is TRBJ1-2 and V is TRBV13; D is uncertain. The sequence came from a woman aged 55 to 70 with COVID-19, enrolled during active disease. The CDR3 sequence is CASSLAMDGSYGYTF. The CDR3 bases are TGTGCCAGCAGCTTAGCAATGGACGGGAGCTATGGCTACACCTTC. Full variable domain (remainder filled in from reference TRBV13 and TRBJ1-2): AAGVIQSPRHLIKEKRETATLKCYPIPRHDTVYWYQQGPGQDPQFLISFYEKMQSDKGSIPDRFSAQQFSDYHSELNMSSLELGDSALYFCASSLAMDGSYGYTFGSGTRLTVV.